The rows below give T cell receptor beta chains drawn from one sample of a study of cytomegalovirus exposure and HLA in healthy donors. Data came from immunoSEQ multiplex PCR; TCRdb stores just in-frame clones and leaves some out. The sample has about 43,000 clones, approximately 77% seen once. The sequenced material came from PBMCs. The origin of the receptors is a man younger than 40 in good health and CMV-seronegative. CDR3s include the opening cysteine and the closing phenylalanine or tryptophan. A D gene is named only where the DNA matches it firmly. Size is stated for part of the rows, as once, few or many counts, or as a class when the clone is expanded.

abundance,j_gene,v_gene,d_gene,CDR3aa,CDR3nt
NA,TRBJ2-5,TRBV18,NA,CASSPRPAEETQYF,TGTGCCAGCTCACCACGACCAGCGGAGGAGACCCAGTACTTC
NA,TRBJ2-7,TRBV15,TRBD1,CATSMGTGGTYEQYF,TGTGCCACCAGCATGGGCACAGGGGGCACCTACGAGCAGTACTTC
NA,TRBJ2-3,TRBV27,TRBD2,CASSLMGGGTDTQYF,TGTGCCAGCAGTTTAATGGGGGGGGGCACAGATACGCAGTATTTT
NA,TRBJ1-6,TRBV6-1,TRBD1,CASSGWTGGAYSPLHF,TGTGCCAGCAGTGGATGGACAGGGGGCGCCTATTCACCCCTCCACTTT
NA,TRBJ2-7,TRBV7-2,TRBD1,CASSVSGTDSYEQYF,TGTGCCAGCAGCGTATCCGGGACAGACTCCTACGAGCAGTACTTC
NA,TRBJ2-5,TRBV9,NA,CASSVVPGRGGAETQYF,TGTGCCAGCAGCGTAGTTCCCGGGAGAGGAGGAGCGGAGACCCAGTACTTC
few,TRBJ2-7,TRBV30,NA,CAWIEGVTYEQYF,TGTGCCTGGATAGAAGGGGTGACCTACGAGCAGTACTTC
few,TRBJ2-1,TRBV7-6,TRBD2,CASSSQAGTSPYNEQFF,TGTGCCAGCAGCTCTCAGGCGGGGACTAGCCCCTACAATGAGCAGTTCTTC
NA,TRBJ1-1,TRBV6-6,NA,CASSKPGPEGTEAFF,TGTGCCAGCAGTAAACCAGGCCCTGAGGGCACTGAAGCTTTCTTT
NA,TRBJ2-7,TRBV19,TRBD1,CASRPDRAKGQYF,TGTGCCAGCCGGCCTGACAGGGCGAAGGGGCAGTACTTC
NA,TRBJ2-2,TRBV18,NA,CASSPGPLTGELFF,TGTGCCAGCTCACCAGGGCCATTGACCGGGGAGCTGTTTTTT
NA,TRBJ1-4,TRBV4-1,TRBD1,CASSPRQGAGNEKLFF,TGCGCCAGCAGCCCCCGACAGGGGGCCGGTAATGAAAAACTGTTTTTT